This T cell receptor beta chain originates from a study of cytomegalovirus exposure and HLA in healthy donors. Profiling relied on immunoSEQ multiplex PCR, and the TCRdb table lists in-frame clones only, not all of them. The data hold some 80,000 clones, with over 85% observed a single time. The germline V gene has CDR1 LNHNV and CDR2 YYDKDF (reference sequence). The CDR3 has 17 amino acids. V dropped 1 base and J dropped 6; count of bases not matched to a gene: 6. The chain links TRBV15 to TRBJ2-7; 16 nucleotides agree with TRBD2. The sequence came from a young woman in good health and CMV-seronegative. Sequences were obtained from PBMCs. In DNA form, the CDR3 reads TGTGCCACCAGCAGAGGGGGGACTAGCGGGAGGGCGGGCGAGCAGTACTTC. This encodes CATSRGGTSGRAGEQYF.